This T cell receptor (beta chain) is drawn from a study of T cells expressing NK-cell markers. After re-calling the 5' RACE reads, TCRdb lists one entry per CDR3 protein, DNA absent. This sample contains approximately 460,000 distinct CDR3 sequences. CDR3 length: 17 amino acids. CDR1 MDHEN and CDR2 SYDVKM come from the germline V gene. This TCR derives from a woman aged 18 to 75 in good health. Sequenced material: blood T cells: a sorted CD56 or NKG2C T cell subset, CD4+ or CD8+ T cells, or bulk PBMC T cells (not recorded which). This chain uses TRBV28 with TRBJ2-7; with no DNA, the TCRdb D assignment of TRBD2 cannot be verified. This chain's CDR3 is CASSFGSGRASSYEQYF.